This record covers a single T cell receptor beta chain. This specimen belongs to a study of blood T cell repertoires in COVID-19. Clones were sequenced by immunoSEQ multiplex PCR, and TCRdb holds only the in-frame ones, with some missing. Altogether tens of thousands of clones are present, more than 85% being singletons, with the ten largest covering about 12%. CDR1 and CDR2 (germline): MNHEY, SVGEGT. The CDR3 sequence is 16 residues long. The V end lost 4 bases, the J end lost 0 bases, and 13 bases lay between the germline ends. The source material was peripheral blood. The sequence was obtained from a human donor with active COVID-19. The donor label of this sample is uncertain. The J gene is TRBJ1-3, the V gene TRBV6-2 or TRBV6-3; D ambiguous. In DNA, the CDR3 is TGTGCCAGCAGTTGGGCGGACTGGATCTCTGGAAACACCATATATTTT. Encoded protein: CASSWADWISGNTIYF.